The clone carrying this TCR beta chain was seen many times. This entry is derived from a study of metastatic and nonmetastatic thyroid tumors. The CDR3 covers 11 residues. Per the germline V gene, CDR1 is SNHLY and CDR2 is FYNNEI. The V and J ends lost 3 bases and 8 bases respectively, with 5 bases between them. Thyroid surgery was performed in patients who had received no treatment beforehand. TCRdb re-called the PCR reads via MiXCR. The sample lists about 24,000 clones; about 20% were seen once. The chain employs TRBV2 and TRBJ2-1; D gene ambiguous. The source is a female donor with papillary thyroid cancer or a benign thyroid nodule (not recorded which). Some clones in this sample may be carry-over from other donors' samples. The sample comprised blood. The CDR3 loop reads CASSDGYEQFF. The CDR3 region has the DNA TGTGCCAGCAGTGATGGGTATGAGCAGTTCTTC.